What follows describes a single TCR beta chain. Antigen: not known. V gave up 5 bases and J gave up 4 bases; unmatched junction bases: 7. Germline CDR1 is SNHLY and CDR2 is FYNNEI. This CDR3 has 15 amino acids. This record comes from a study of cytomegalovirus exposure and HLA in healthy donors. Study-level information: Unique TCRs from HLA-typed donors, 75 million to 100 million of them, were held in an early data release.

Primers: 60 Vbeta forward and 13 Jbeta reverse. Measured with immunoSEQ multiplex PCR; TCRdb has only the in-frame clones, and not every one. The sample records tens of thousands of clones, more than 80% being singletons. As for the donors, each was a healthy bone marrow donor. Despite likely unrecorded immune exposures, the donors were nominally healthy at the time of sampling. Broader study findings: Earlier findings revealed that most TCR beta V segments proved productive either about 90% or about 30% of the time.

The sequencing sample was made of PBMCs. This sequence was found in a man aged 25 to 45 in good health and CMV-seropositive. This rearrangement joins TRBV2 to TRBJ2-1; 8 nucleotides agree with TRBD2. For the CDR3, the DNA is TGTGCCAGCAGTCCTCCGGGACTAGGTTACAATGAGCAGTTCTTC. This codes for CASSPPGLGYNEQFF. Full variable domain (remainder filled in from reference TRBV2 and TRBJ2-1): EPEVTQTPSHQVTQMGQEVILRCVPISNHLYFYWYRQILGQKVEFLVSFYNNEISEKSEIFDDQFSVERPDGSNFTLKIRSTKLEDSAMYFCASSPPGLGYNEQFFGPGTRLTVL.